A selection of T cell receptor beta chains follows, all from one sample in a study of tumor-infiltrating lymphocytes in primary liver carcinoma. TCRdb called the multiplex PCR reads again in MiXCR, with one record for every CDR3 protein. The data show just over 300,000 distinct CDR3 sequences, almost 60% seen once. The sequencing sample was made of peripheral blood. The receptors here all came from a woman under 40 with primary liver carcinoma and hepatitis B virus infection. The CDR3 runs from the conserved cysteine through the conserved F or W. Fields, in order: V gene, clone size, J gene, D gene, CDR3 DNA, CDR3 protein. A D gene is named only where the DNA matches it firmly. Where a row states a size, it is once, few, many or the class of an expanded clone; other rows omit it.

>TRBV4-3|NA|TRBJ1-2|NA
TGCGCCAGCAACCAAGTTATCGGAGTTTCTGGCTACACCTTC
CASNQVIGVSGYTF
>TRBV4-1|many|TRBJ2-7|TRBD1
TGCGCCAGCAGCCAGGACGACAGGGGCTCTATCGAGCAGTACTTC
CASSQDDRGSIEQYF
>TRBV11-2|many|TRBJ2-1|NA
TGTGCCAGCAGCCTTTCCGGGACCCCCGGGAATGAGCAGTTCTTC
CASSLSGTPGNEQFF
>TRBV6-5|NA|TRBJ2-7|TRBD2
TGTGCCAGCAGTGGGCTTAGCGGGAGCGGTAACTACGAGCAGCACTTC
CASSGLSGSGNYEQHF
>TRBV6-5|NA|TRBJ2-3|NA
TGTGCTAGCGGCCCCCGACCCGCAGATACGCAGTATTTT
CASGPRPADTQYF
>TRBV24-1|few|TRBJ1-5|NA
TGTGCCACCGGGGGGCAGGTTGGTCAGCCCCAGCATTTT
CATGGQVGQPQHF
>TRBV12-3/TRBV12-4|NA|TRBJ1-2|TRBD1
TGTGCCAGCAGTCCAATTGACAGGGGTGGCTGCACCTTC
CASSPIDRGGCTF
>TRBV11-2|NA|TRBJ2-4|TRBD2
TGTGCCAGCAGCCCACTAGCGGGAGTTGTCGGGACCAAAAACATTCAGCACTTC
CASSPLAGVVGTKNIQHF
>TRBV28|NA|TRBJ2-3|NA
TGTGCCAGCAGTACCCCTTGGACAGATATGCAGTATTTT
CASSTPWTDMQYF
>TRBV12-3/TRBV12-4|few|TRBJ2-3|NA
TGTGCCAGCAGTTTCAACAAAGATACGCAGTATTTT
CASSFNKDTQYF
>TRBV12-3/TRBV12-4|NA|TRBJ2-5|TRBD2
TGTGCCAGCAGTCCGAATACCGGGACTAGCCAAGAGACCCAGTACTTC
CASSPNTGTSQETQYF
>TRBV29-1|NA|TRBJ2-4|TRBD1
TGCAGCGTTCGCCGGGACAGGGTTTCTGGAGTTCAGCACTTC
CSVRRDRVSGVQHF
>TRBV11-2|NA|TRBJ1-2|NA
TGTGCCAGCAACCATGGGGGGCTGGCCTTTGGCTACACCTTC
CASNHGGLAFGYTF
>TRBV28|NA|TRBJ2-1|NA
TGTGCCAGCAGTTTTCATTCGACCTACAATGAGCAGTTCTTC
CASSFHSTYNEQFF
>TRBV7-9|NA|TRBJ1-6|NA
TGTGCCAGTCAGGGGCAGGGGATTACGCCCCCCCACTTT
CASQGQGITPPHF
>TRBV11-1|NA|TRBJ1-2|TRBD1
TGTGCCAGCAGCCATTCGGGACAGGGCAGAGGGGGCTACACCTTC
CASSHSGQGRGGYTF
>TRBV12-3/TRBV12-4|once|TRBJ2-7|NA
TGTGCCAGCAGGACGAACAGGGCTGGATACGAGCAGTACTTC
CASRTNRAGYEQYF
>TRBV12-3/TRBV12-4|few|TRBJ2-5|TRBD1
TGTGCCAGCAGTTTGGGGGACAGGGCGGAGACCCAGTACTTC
CASSLGDRAETQYF
>TRBV6-4|few|TRBJ2-1|NA
TGTGCCAGCAGTGAGGAGTTCACCCGGGGGAACAATGAGCAGTTCTTC
CASSEEFTRGNNEQFF
>TRBV7-8|few|TRBJ2-1|NA
TGTGCCAGCAGCCCACGACGGTACAATGAGCAGTTCTTC
CASSPRRYNEQFF
>TRBV12-3/TRBV12-4|NA|TRBJ2-5|NA
TGTGCCAGCAGAAACGGAAGGGAGGCCCAGTACTTC
CASRNGREAQYF